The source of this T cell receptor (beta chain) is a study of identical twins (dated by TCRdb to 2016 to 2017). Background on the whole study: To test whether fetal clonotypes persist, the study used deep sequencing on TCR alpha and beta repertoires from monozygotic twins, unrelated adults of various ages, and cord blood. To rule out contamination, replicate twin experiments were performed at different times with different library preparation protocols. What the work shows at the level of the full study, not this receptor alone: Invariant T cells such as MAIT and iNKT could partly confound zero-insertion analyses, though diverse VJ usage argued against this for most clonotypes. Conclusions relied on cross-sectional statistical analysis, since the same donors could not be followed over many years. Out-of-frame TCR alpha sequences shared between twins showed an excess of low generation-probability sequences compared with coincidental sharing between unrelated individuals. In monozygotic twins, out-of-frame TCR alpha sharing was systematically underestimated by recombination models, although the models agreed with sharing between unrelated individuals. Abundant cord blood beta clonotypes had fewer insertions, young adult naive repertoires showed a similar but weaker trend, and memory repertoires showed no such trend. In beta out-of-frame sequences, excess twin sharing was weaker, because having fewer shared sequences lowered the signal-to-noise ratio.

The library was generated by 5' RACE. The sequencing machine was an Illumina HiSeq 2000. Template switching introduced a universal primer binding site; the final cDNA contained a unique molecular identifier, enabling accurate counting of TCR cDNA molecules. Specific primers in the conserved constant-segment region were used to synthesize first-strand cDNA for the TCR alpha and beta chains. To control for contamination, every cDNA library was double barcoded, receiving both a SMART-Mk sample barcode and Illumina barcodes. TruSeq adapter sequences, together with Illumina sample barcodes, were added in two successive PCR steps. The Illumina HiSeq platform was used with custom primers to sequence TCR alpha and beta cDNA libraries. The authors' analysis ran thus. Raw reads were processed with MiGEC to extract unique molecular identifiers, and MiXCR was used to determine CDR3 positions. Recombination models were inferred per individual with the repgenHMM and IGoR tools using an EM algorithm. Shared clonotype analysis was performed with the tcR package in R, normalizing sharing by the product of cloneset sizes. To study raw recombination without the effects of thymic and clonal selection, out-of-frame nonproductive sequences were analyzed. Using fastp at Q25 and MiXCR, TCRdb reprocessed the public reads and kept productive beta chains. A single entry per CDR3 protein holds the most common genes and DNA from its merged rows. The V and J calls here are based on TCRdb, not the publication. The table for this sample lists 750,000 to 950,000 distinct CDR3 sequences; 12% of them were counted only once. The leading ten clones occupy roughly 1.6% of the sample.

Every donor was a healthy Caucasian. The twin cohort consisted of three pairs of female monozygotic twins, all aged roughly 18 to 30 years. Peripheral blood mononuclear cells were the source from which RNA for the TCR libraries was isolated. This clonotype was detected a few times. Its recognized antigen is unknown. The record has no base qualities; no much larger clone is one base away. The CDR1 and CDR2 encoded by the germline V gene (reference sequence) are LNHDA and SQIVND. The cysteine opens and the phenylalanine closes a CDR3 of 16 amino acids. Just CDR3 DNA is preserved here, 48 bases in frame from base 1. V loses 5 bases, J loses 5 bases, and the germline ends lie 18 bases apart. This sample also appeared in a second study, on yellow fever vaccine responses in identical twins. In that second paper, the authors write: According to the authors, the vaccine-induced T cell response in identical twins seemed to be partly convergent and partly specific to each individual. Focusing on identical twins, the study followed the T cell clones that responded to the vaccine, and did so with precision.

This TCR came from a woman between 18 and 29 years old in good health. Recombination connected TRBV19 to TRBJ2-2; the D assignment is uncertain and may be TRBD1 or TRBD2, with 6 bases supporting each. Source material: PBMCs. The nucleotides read TGTGCCAGTAGTCCAAGGAGGGGGGCTGGGACCGGGGAGCTGTTTTTT. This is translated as CASSPRRGAGTGELFF.